The entry below describes one T cell receptor (beta chain). This clone was counted between two and nine times. What antigen it recognizes has not been identified. Nothing much larger sits one base from this clone, and base qualities are not available. The immunoSEQ Assay, a bias-controlled multiplex PCR, was used to amplify TCRbeta CDR3 regions from genomic DNA. Processing in the source paper ran as follows. Nucleated cell counts per sample were estimated from amplification of reference gene primers within the assay. To quantify the absolute abundance of each unique TCRbeta CDR3 rearrangement, sequence reads were collapsed and filtered. For each sample, productive Simpson clonality was calculated as the square root of Simpson's diversity index across productive rearrangements. TCRdb retrieved this table from immuneACCESS and kept in-frame rearrangements only. Not all clones are present; in checked studies, unresolved V genes account for under half, and no reason is known for the remainder. D and trimming were read from the DNA, whereas the V and J calls and clone size are those reported in that table. The sample yields approximately 300,000 clones; around 84% were counted once. The ten largest clones represent 1.5% to 2% of the sample.

Participants in the prospective study were enrolled through a virtual design, were aged roughly 18 to 100 years, and lived in 24 United States geographic areas. In the prospective study, participants were assigned to cohorts based on the clinical history participants reported in a screening survey and a study questionnaire. Exposed participants were defined as having been in contact with someone with a PCR-confirmed or clinician-diagnosed COVID-19 case within 2 weeks of study entry. Mobile phlebotomists in the prospective study collected whole blood, serum and a nasopharyngeal or oropharyngeal swab from every participant. Participants in the prospective study had the option to provide additional blood draws and questionnaires over an approximately two-month period. Blood samples from the prospective study were shipped frozen or at room temperature prior to DNA extraction. This specimen belongs to a study of blood T cell repertoires in COVID-19 (dated by TCRdb to 2020 to 2021). For the study in its entirety: The collaborator samples originated in the United States, Italy and Spain and spanned the acute and convalescent phases of COVID-19. The prospective study material was composed of cDNA or gDNA derived from T cells, B-cell-depleted T cells, or PBMCs. Deeply sampled blood TCRbeta repertoires from subjects exposed to, actively infected with, or recovered from COVID-19 were included in the dataset. The repertoires were made available in a free public database intended to serve as a resource for research on the immune response to SARS-CoV-2. Samples were obtained from the ongoing ImmuneRACE study (first 160 participants) and from 1,254 subjects provided by 6 global collaborators. A de-identified subject ID, COVID-19 status, age in years and sex were almost always included in the sample metadata. HLA class I and class II types, where available, came from metadata supplied by the sample provider rather than from assay-based typing.

Study-wide conclusions, independent of this receptor: The amount of clinical and demographic metadata varied by source and participant and was provided uncurated.

Taken from the germline V gene (reference sequence), the CDR1 and CDR2 loops are GTSNPN and SVGIG. Relative to germline, V is 0 bases shorter and J is 8 bases shorter, with 14 bases between their ends. From cysteine to phenylalanine, the CDR3 is 14 amino acids long. Here the CDR3 DNA is all that survives: 42 bases in frame from base 1. The chain is encoded by TRBV30 joined to TRBJ1-5; a tentative D call is TRBD1 (5 bases match). The sequence came from a woman younger than 45 who had been exposed to COVID-19. Sequenced: PBMCs or T cells enriched from blood (not recorded which). The DNA sequence is TGTGCCTGGAGTGTAGGGCAGGGTCTTGAGCCCCAGCATTTT. The encoded protein is CAWSVGQGLEPQHF.